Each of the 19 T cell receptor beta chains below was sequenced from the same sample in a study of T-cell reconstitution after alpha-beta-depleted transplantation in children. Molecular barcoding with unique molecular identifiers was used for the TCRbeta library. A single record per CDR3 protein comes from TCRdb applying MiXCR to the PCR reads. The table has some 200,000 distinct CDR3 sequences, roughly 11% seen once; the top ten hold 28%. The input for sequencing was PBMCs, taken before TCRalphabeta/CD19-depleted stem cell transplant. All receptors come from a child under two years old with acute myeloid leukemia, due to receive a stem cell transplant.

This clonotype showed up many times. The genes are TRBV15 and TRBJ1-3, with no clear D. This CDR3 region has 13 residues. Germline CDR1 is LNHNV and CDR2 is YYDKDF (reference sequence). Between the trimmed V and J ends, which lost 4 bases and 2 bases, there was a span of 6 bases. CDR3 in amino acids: CATSIGAGNTIYF. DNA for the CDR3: TGTGCCACCAGCATTGGAGCTGGAAACACCATATATTTT.

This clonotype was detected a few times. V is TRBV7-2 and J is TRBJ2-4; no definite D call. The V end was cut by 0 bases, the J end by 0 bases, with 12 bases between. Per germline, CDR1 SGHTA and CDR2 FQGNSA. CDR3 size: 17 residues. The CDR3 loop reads CASSLAETHIAKNIQYF. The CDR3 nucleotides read TGTGCCAGCAGCTTAGCGGAGACTCACATAGCCAAAAACATTCAGTACTTC.

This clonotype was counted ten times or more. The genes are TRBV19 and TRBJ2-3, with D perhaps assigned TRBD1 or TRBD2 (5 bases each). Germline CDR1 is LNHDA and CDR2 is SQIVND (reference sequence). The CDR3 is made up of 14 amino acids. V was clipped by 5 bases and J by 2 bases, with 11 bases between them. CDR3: CASSDGGVTDTQYF. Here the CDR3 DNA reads TGTGCCAGTAGTGATGGGGGAGTCACAGATACGCAGTATTTT.

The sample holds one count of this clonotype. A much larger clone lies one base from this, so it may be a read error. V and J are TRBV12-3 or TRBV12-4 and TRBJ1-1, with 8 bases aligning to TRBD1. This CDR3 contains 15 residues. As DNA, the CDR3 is TGTGCCAGCAGTCATGACAGGGGAGGGAACACTGAAGCTTTGTTT. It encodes CASSHDRGGNTEALF.

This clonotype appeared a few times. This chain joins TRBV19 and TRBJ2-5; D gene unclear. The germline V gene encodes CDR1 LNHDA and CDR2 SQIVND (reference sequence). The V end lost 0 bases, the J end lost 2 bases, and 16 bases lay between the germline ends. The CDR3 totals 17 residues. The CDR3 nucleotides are TGTGCCAGTAGTATAGATCTGATGGGCGGAATACAAGAGACCCAGTACTTC. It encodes CASSIDLMGGIQETQYF.

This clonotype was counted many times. The CDR3 DNA follows: TGCAGCGTTGTCGGGACGGGTAATGAAAAACTGTTTTTT. Residues: CSVVGTGNEKLFF. This chain links TRBV29-1 with TRBJ1-4; the D gene is possibly TRBD1 (5 bases). The germline gives CDR1 SQVTM, CDR2 ANQGSEA. The CDR3 is 13 residues long. Trimming took 4 bases from V and 4 from J, leaving 10 bases between them.

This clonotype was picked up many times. The chain's CDR3 is CASSRTEGYEQYF. DNA of the CDR3: TGTGCCAGCAGCCGGACGGAGGGCTACGAGCAGTACTTC. The rearrangement links TRBV5-4 to TRBJ2-7, with D maybe TRBD2 (6 bases). The CDR3 has 13 residues. The ends were cut back, 4 bases at V and 3 bases at J, with 11 bases in the middle. Germline CDR1 reads SGHNT; CDR2 reads YYREEE (reference sequence).

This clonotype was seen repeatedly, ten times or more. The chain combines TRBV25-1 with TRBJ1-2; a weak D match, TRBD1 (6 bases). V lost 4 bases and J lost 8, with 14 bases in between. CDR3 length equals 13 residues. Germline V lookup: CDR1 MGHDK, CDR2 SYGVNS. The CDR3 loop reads CASSARVGAGYTF. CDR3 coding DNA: TGTGCCAGCAGTGCCAGGGTGGGGGCCGGCTACACCTTC.

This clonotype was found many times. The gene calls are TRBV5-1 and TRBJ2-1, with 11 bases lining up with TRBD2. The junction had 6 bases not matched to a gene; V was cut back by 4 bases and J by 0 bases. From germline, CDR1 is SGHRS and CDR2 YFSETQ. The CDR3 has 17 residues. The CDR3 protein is CASSLTSGALSYNEQFF. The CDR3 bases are TGCGCCAGCAGCCTGACTAGCGGGGCCCTCTCCTACAATGAGCAGTTCTTC. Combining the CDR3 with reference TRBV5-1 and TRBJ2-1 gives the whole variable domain KAGVTQTPRYLIKTRGQQVTLSCSPISGHRSVSWYQQTPGQGLQFLFEYFSETQRNKGNFPGRFSGRQFSNSRSEMNVSTLELGDSALYLCASSLTSGALSYNEQFFGPGTRLTVL.

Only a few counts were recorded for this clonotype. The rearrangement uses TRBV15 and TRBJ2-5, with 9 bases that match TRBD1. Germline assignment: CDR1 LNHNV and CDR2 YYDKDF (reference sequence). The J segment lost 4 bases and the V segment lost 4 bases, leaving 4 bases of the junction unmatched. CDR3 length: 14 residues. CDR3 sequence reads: CATSKRTGVETQYF. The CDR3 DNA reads TGTGCCACCAGCAAAAGGACAGGGGTAGAGACCCAGTACTTC.

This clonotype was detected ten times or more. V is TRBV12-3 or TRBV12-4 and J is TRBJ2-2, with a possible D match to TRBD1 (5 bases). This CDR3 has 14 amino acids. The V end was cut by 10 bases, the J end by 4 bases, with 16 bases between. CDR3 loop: CATFFQGTTGELFF. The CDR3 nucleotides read TGTGCCACCTTTTTTCAGGGAACCACCGGGGAGCTGTTTTTT.

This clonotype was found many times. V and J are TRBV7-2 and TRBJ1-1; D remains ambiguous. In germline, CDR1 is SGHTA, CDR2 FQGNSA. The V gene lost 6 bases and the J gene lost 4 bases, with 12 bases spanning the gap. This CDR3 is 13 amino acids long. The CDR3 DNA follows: TGTGCCAGCAGTTTGGGCCCGAGCACTGAAGCTTTCTTT. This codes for CASSLGPSTEAFF.

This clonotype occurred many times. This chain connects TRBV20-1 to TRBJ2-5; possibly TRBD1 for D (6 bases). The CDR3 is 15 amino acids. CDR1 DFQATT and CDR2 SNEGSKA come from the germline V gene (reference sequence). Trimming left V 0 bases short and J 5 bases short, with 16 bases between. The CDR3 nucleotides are TGCAGTGCTAGAGATCCGGGACATTGGAAGGAGACCCAGTACTTC. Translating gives CSARDPGHWKETQYF.

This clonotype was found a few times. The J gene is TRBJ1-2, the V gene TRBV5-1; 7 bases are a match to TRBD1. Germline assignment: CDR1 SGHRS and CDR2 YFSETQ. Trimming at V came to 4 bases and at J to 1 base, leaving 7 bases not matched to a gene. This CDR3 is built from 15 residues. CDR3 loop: CASSRDSSVNYGYTF. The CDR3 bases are TGCGCCAGCAGCCGGGACAGTTCCGTTAACTATGGCTACACCTTC.

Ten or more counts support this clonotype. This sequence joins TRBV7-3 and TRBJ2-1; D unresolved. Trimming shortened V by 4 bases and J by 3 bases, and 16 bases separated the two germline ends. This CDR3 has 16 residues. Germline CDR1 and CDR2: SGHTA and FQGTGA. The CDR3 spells CASSSRPFPDYNEQFF. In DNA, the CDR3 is TGTGCCAGCAGCTCCCGGCCTTTTCCGGACTACAATGAGCAGTTCTTC.

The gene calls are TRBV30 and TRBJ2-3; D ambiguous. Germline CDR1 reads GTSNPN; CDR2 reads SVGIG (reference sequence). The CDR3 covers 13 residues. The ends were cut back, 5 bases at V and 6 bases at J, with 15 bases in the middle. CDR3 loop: CAWGKVAGDTQYF. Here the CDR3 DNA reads TGTGCCTGGGGAAAGGTGGCCGGGGATACGCAGTATTTT. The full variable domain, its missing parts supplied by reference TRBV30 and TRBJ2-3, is SQTIHQWPATLVQPVGSPLSLECTVEGTSNPNLYWYRQAAGRGLQLLFYSVGIGQISSEVPQNLSASRPQDRQFILSSKKLLLSDSGFYLCAWGKVAGDTQYFGPGTRLTVL.

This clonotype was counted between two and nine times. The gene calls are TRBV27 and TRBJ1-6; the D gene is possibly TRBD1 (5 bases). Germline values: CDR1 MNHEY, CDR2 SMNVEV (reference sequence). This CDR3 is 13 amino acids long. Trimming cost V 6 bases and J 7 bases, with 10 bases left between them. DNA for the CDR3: TGTGCCAGCAGCACGACAGCGAATTCACCCCTCCACTTT. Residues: CASSTTANSPLHF.

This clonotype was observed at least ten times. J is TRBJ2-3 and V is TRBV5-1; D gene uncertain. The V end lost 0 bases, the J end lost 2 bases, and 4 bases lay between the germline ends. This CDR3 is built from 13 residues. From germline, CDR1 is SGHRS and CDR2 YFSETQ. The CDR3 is CASSLAVTDTQYF. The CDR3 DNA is TGCGCCAGCAGCTTGGCCGTCACAGATACGCAGTATTTT.

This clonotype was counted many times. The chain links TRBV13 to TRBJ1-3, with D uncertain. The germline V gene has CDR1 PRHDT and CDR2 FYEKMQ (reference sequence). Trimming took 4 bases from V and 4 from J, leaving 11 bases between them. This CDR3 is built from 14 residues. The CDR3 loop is CASSSVSRGNTIYF. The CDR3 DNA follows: TGTGCCAGCAGCTCGGTCAGCCGGGGAAACACCATATATTTT.